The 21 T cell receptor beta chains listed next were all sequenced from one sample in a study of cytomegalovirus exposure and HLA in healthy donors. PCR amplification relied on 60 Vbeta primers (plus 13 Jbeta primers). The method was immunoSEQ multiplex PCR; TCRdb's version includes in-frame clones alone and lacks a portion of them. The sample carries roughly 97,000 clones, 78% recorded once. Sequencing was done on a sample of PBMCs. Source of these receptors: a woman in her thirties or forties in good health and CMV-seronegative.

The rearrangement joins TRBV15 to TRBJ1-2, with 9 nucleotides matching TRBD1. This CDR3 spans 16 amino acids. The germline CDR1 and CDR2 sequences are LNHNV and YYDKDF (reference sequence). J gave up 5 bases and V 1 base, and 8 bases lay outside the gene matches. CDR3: CATSRVQFGTGYGYTF. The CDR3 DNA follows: TGTGCCACCAGCAGAGTACAGTTTGGGACAGGGTATGGCTACACCTTC.

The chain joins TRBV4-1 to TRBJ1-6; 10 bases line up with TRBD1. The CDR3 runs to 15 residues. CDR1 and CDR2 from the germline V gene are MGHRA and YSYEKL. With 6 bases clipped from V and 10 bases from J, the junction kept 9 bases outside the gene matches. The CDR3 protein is CASRPWDRGDSPLHF. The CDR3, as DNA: TGCGCCAGCAGACCCTGGGACAGGGGCGACTCACCCCTCCACTTT.

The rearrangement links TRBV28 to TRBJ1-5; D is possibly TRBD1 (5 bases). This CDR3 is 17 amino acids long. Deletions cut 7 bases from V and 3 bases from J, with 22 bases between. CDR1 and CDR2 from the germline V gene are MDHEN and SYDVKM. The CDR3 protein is CASIQQAWRSLNQPQHF. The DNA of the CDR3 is TGTGCCAGCATCCAACAGGCATGGCGGAGCCTCAATCAGCCCCAGCATTTT.

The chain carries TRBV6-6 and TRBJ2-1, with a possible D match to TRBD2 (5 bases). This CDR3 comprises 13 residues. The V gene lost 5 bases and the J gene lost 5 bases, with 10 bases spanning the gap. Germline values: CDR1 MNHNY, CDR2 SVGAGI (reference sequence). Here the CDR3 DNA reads TGTGCCAGCAGTGGAGACGGGAACAATGAGCAGTTCTTC. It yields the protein CASSGDGNNEQFF.

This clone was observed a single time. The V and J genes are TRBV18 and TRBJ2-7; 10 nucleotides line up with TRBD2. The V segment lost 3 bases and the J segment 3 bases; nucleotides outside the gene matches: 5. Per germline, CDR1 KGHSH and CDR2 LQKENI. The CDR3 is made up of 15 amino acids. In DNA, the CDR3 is TGTGCCAGCTCACCCTGGGCTAGCGGGAGCTACGAGCAGTACTTC. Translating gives CASSPWASGSYEQYF.

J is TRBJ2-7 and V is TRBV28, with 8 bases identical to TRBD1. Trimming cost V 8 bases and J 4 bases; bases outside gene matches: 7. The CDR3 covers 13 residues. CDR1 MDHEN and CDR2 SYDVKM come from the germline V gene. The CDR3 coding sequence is TGTGCCAGCTTGGACAGGGTAAGGTACGAGCAGTACTTC. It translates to CASLDRVRYEQYF.

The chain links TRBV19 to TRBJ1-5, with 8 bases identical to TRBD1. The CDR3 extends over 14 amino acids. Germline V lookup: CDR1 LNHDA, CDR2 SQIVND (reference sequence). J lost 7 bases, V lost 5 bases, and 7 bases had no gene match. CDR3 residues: CASSVQGAWQPQHF. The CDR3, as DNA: TGTGCCAGTAGTGTCCAGGGGGCATGGCAGCCCCAGCATTTT. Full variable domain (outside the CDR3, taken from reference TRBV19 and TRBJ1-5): DGGITQSPKYLFRKEGQNVTLSCEQNLNHDAMYWYRQDPGQGLRLIYYSQIVNDFQKGDIAEGYSVSREKKESFPLTVTSAQKNPTAFYLCASSVQGAWQPQHFGDGTRLSIL.

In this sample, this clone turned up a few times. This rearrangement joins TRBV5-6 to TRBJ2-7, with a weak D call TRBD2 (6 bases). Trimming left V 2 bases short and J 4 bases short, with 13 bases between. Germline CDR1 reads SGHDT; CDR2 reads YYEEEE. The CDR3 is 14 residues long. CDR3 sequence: CASSFPGERYEQYF. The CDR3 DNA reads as TGTGCCAGCAGCTTCCCGGGAGAAAGGTACGAGCAGTACTTC.

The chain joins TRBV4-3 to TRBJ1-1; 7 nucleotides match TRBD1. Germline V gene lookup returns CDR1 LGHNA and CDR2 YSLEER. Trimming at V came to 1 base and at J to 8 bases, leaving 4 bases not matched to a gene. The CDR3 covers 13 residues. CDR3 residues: CASSQVYRGEAFF. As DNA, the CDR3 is TGCGCCAGCAGCCAAGTTTACAGGGGAGAAGCTTTCTTT.

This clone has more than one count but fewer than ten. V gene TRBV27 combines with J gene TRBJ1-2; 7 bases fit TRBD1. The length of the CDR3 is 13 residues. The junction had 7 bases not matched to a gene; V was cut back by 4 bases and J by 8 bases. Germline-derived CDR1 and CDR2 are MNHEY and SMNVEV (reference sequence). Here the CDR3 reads CASSSRQGMGYTF. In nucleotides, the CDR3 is TGTGCCAGCAGTTCCCGACAGGGTATGGGCTACACCTTC.

CDR3 nucleotide sequence: TGCGCCAGCAAGAGTTCAGGAACTGGGGCCAACGTCCTGACTTTC. Amino acid sequence: CASKSSGTGANVLTF. The chain employs TRBV4-1 and TRBJ2-6; D call uncertain. Germline V gene lookup returns CDR1 MGHRA and CDR2 YSYEKL. The CDR3 runs 15 residues. With 7 bases removed from V and 2 bases from J, the gap between germline ends came to 12 bases.

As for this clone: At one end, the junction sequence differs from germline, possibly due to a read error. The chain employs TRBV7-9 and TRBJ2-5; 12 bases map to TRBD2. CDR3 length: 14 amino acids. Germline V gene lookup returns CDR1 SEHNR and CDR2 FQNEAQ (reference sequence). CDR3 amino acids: CSSSSGLAGETQYF. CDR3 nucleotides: TGTTCCAGCAGCTCGGGACTAGCGGGAGAGACCCAGTACTTC.

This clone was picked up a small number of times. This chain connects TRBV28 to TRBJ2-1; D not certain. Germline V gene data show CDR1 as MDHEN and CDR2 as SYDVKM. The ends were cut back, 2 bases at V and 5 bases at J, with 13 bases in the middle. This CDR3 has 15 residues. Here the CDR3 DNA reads TGTGCCAGCAGTTTACTCGTCCGTGTCGACAATGAGCAGTTCTTC. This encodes CASSLLVRVDNEQFF.

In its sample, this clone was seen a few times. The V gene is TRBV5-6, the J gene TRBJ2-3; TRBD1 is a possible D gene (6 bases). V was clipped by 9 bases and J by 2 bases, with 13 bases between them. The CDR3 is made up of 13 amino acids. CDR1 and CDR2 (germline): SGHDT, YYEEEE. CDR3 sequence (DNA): TGTGCCACCCAGGACAGAAACACAGATACGCAGTATTTT. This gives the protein CATQDRNTDTQYF.

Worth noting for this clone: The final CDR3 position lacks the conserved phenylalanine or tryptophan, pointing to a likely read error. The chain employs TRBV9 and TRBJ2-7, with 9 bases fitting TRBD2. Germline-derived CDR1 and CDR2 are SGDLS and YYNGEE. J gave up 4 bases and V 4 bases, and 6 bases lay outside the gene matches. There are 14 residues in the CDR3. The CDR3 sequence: CASSPGLASYEQYL. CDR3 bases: TGTGCCAGCAGCCCCGGACTAGCGAGTTACGAGCAGTACCTC.

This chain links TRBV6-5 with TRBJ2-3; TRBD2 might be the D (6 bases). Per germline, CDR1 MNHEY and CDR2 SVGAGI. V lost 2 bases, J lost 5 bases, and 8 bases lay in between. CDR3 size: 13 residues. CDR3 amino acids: CASSYGGVDTQYF. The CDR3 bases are TGTGCCAGCAGTTACGGAGGGGTAGATACGCAGTATTTT.

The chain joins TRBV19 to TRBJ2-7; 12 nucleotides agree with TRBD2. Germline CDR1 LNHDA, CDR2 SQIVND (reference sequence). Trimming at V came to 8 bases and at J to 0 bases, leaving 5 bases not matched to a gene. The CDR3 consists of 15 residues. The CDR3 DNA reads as TGTGCCAGTGCTCTAGCGGGAGGGATCTCCTACGAGCAGTACTTC. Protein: CASALAGGISYEQYF.

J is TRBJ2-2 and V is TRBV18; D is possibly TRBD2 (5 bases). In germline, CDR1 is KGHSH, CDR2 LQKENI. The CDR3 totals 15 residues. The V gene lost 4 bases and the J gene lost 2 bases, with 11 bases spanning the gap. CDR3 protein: CASSQRGSNTGELFF. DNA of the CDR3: TGTGCCAGCTCACAGAGAGGGTCAAACACCGGGGAGCTGTTTTTT. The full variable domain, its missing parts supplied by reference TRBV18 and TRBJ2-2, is NAGVMQNPRHLVRRRGQEARLRCSPMKGHSHVYWYRQLPEEGLKFMVYLQKENIIDESGMPKERFSAEFPKEGPSILRIQQVVRGDSAAYFCASSQRGSNTGELFFGEGSRLTVL.

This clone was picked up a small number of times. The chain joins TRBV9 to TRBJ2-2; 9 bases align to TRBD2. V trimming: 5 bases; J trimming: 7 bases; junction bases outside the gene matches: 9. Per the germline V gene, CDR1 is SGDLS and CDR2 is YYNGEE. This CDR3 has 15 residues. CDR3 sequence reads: CASSPSGKDGGELFF. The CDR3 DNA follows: TGTGCCAGCAGTCCTAGCGGGAAAGACGGCGGGGAGCTGTTTTTT.

The CDR3 reads CAWSIAGGGYEQYF. The DNA of the CDR3 is TGTGCCTGGAGTATAGCGGGAGGGGGGTACGAGCAGTACTTC. This chain links TRBV30 with TRBJ2-7, with TRBD2 matching over 11 bases. J was trimmed by 4 bases and V by 2 bases; bases with no gene match: 4. This CDR3 contains 14 residues. Germline V gives CDR1 GTSNPN, CDR2 SVGIG (reference sequence).

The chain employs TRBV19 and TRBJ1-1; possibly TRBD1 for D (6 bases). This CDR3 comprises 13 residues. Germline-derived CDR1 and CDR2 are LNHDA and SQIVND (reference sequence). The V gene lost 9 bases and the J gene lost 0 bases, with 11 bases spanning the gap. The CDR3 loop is CASRQELNTEAFF. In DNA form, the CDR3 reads TGTGCCAGCCGACAGGAGTTGAACACTGAAGCTTTCTTT.